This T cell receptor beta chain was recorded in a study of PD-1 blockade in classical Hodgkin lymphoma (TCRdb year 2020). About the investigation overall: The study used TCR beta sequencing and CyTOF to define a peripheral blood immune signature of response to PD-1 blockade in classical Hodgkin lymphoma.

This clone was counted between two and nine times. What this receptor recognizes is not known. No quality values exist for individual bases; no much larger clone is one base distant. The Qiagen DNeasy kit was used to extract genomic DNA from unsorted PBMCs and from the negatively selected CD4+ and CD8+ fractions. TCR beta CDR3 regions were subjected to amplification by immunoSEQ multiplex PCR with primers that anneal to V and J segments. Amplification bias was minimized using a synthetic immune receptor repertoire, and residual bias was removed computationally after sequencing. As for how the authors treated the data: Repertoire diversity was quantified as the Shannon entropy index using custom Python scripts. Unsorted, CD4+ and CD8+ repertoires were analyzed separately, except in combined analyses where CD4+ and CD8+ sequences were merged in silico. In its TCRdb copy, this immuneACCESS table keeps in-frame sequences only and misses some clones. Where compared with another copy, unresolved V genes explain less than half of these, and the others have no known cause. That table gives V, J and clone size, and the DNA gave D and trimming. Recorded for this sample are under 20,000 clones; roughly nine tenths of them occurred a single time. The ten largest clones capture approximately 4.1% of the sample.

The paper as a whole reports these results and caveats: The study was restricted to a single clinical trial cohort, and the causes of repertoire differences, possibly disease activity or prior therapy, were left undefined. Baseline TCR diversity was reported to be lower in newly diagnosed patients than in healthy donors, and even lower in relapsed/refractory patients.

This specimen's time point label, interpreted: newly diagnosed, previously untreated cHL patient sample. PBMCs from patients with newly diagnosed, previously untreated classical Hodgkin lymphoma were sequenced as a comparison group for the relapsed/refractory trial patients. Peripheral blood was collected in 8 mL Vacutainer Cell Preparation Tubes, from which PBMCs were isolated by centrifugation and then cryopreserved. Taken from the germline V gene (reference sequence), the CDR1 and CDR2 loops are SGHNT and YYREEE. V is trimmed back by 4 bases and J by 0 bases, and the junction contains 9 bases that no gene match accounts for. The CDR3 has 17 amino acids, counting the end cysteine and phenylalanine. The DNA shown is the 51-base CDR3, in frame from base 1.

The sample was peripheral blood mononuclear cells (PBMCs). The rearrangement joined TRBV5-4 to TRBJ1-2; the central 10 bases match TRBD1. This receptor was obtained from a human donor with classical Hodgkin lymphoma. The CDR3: CASSPGQGGFANYGYTF. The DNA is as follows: TGTGCCAGCAGCCCCGGACAGGGGGGTTTTGCTAACTATGGCTACACCTTC.